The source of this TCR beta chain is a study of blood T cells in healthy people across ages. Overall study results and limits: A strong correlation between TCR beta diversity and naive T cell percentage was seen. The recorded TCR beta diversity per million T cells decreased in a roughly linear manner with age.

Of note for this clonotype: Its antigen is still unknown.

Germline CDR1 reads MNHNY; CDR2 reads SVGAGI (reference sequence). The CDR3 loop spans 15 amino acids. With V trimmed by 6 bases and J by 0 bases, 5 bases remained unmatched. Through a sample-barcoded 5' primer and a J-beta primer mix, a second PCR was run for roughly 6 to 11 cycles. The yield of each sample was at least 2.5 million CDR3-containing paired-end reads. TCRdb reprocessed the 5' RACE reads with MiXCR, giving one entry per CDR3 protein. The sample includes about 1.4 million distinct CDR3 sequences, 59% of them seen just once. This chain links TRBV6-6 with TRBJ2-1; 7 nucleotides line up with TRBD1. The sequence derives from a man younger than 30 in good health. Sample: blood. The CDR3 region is CASRWDSSSYNEQFF. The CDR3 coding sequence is TGTGCCAGCAGGTGGGACAGTAGCTCCTACAATGAGCAGTTCTTC.